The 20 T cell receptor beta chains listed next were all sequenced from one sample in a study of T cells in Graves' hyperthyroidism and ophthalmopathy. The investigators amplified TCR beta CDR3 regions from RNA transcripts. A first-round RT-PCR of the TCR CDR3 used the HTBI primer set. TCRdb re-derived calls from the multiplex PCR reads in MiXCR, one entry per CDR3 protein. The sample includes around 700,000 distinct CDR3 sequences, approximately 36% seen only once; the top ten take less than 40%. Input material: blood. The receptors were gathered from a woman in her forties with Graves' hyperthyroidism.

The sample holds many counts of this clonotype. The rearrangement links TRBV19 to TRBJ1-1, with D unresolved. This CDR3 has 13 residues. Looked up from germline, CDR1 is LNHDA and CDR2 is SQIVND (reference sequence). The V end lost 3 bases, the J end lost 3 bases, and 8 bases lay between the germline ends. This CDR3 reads CASSITGYTEAFF. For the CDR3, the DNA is TGTGCCAGTAGTATTACGGGGTACACTGAAGCTTTCTTT. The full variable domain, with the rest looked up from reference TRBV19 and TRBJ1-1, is DGGITQSPKYLFRKEGQNVTLSCEQNLNHDAMYWYRQDPGQGLRLIYYSQIVNDFQKGDIAEGYSVSREKKESFPLTVTSAQKNPTAFYLCASSITGYTEAFFGQGTRLTVV.

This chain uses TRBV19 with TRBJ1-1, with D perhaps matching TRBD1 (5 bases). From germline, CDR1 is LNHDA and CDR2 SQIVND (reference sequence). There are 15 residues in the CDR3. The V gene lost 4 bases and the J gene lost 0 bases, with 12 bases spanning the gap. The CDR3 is CASSTSGTVNTEAFF. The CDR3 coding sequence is TGTGCCAGTAGTACCTCGGGGACGGTGAACACTGAAGCTTTCTTT.

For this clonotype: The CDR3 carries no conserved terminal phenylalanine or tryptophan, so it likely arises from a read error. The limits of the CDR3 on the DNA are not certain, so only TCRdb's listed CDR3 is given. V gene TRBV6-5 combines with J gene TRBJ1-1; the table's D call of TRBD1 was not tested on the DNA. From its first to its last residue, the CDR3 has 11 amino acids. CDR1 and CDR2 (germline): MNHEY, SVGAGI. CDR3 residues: CASSYGGQTNY.

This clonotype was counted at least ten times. This CDR3 reads CSVVTTNTEAFF. Here the CDR3 DNA reads TGCAGCGTTGTTACAACCAACACTGAAGCTTTCTTT. V is TRBV29-1 and J is TRBJ1-1; unclear D gene. CDR3 size: 12 residues. Germline V gene data show CDR1 as SQVTM and CDR2 as ANQGSEA. Deletions cut 4 bases from V and 2 bases from J, with 8 bases between. The whole variable domain, filled in from reference TRBV29-1 and TRBJ1-1, reads SAVISQKPSRDICQRGTSLTIQCQVDSQVTMMFWYRQQPGQSLTLIATANQGSEATYESGFVIDKFPISRPNLTFSTLTVSNMSPEDSSIYLCSVVTTNTEAFFGQGTRLTVV.

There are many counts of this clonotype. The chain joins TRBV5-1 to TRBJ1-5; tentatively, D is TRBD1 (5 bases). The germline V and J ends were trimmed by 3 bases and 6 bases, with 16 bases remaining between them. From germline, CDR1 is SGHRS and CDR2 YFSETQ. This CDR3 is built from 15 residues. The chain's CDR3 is CASSSAGEVGQPQHF. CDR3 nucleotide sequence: TGCGCCAGCAGCTCGGCGGGGGAGGTCGGTCAGCCCCAGCATTTT.

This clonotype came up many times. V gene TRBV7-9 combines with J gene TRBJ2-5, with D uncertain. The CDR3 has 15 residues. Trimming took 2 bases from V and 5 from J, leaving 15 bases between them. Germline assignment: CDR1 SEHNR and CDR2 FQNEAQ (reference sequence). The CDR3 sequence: CASSLRVGSRETQYF. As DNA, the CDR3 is TGTGCCAGCAGCTTACGCGTGGGTTCACGGGAGACCCAGTACTTC.

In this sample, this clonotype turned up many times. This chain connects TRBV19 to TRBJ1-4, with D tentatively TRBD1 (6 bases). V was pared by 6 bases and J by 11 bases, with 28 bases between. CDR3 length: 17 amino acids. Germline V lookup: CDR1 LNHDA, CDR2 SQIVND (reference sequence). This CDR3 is CASRLGGARIYEGKLFF. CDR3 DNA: TGTGCCAGTAGACTCGGGGGGGCCCGAATCTATGAAGGTAAACTGTTTTTT.

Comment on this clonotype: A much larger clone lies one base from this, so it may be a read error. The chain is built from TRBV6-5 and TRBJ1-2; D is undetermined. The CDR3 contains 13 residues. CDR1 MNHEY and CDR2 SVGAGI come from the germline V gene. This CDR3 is CASNYGLNYGYTF. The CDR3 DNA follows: TGTGCCAGCAATTACGGCCTTAACTATGGCTACACCTTC.

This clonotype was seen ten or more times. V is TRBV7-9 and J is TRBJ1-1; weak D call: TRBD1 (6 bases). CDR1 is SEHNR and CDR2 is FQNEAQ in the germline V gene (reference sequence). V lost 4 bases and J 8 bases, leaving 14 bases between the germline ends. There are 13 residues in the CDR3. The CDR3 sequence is CASSSPEQGEAFF. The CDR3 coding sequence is TGTGCCAGCAGCTCCCCCGAACAGGGAGAAGCTTTCTTT.

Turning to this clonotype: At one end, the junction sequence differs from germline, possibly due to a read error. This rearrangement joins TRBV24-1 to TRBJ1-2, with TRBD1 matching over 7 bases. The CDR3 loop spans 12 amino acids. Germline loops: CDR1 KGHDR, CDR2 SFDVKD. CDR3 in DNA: TGTACCACCAGTGAGACAGGGTATGGCTACACCTTC. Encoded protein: CTTSETGYGYTF.

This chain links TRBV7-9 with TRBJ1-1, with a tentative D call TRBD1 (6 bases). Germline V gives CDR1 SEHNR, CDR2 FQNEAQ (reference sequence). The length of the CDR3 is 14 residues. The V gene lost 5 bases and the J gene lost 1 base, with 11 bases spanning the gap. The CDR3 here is CASSTRGQNTEAFF. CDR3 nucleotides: TGTGCCAGCAGCACAAGGGGACAGAACACTGAAGCTTTCTTT.

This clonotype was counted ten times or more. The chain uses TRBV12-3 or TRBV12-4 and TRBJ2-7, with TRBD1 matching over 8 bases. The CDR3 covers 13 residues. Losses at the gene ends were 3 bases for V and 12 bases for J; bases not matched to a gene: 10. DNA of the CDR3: TGTGCCAGCAGTTTCCGGGACAGGCATAAGTTGTACTTC. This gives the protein CASSFRDRHKLYF.

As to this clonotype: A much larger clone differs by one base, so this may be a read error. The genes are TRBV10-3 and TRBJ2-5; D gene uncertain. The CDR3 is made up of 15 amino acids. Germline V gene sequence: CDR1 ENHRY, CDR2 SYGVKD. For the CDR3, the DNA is TGTGCCAACAGTTTTATGGGCAGCATTCAAGAGACCCAGTACTTC. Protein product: CANSFMGSIQETQYF.

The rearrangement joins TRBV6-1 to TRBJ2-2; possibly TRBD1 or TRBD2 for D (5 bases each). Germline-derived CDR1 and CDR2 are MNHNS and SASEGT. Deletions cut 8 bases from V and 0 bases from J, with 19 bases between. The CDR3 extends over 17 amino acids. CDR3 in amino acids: CASRVGVPLANTGELFF. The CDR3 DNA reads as TGTGCCAGCCGAGTGGGGGTCCCGCTCGCGAACACCGGGGAGCTGTTTTTT.

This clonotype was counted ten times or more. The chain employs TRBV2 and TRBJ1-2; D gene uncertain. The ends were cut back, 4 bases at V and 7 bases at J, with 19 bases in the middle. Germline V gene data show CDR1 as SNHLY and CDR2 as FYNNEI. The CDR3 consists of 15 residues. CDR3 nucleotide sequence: TGTGCCAGCAGTGTTAGTTCGGGCAGACCCCCTGGCTACACCTTC. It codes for CASSVSSGRPPGYTF.

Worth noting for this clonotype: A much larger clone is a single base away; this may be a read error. The CDR3 DNA reads TGCAGTGCTAGTAACCAGGGCATATACTGTGGCTACACCTTC. It encodes CSASNQGIYCGYTF. This rearrangement joins TRBV20-1 to TRBJ1-2, with D possibly TRBD1 on 5 matching bases. Germline loops: CDR1 DFQATT, CDR2 SNEGSKA (reference sequence). CDR3 length equals 14 residues. V was shortened by 3 bases and J by 7 bases, with 18 bases between the two germline ends.

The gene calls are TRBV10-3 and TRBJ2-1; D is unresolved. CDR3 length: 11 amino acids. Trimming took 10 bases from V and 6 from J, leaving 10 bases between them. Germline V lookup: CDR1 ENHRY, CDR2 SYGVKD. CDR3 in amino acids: CATLSGNEQFF. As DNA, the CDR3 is TGTGCCACCCTGTCTGGCAATGAGCAGTTCTTC.

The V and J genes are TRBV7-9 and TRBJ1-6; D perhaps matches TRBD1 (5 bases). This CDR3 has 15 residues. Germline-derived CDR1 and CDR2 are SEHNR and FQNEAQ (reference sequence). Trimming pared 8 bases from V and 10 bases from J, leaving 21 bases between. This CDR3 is CASGQDQGAGSPLHF. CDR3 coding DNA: TGTGCCAGCGGCCAAGACCAAGGGGCTGGCTCACCCCTCCACTTT. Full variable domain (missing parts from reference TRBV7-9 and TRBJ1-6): DTGVSQNPRHKITKRGQNVTFRCDPISEHNRLYWYRQTLGQGPEFLTYFQNEAQLEKSRLLSDRFSAERPKGSFSTLEIQRTEQGDSAMYLCASGQDQGAGSPLHFGNGTRLTVT.

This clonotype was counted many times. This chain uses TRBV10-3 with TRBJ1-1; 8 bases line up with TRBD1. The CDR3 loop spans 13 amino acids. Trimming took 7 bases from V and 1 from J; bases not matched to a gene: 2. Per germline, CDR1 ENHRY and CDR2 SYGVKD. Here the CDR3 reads CAITGQGNTEAFF. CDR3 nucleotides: TGTGCCATCACCGGACAGGGGAACACTGAAGCTTTCTTT.

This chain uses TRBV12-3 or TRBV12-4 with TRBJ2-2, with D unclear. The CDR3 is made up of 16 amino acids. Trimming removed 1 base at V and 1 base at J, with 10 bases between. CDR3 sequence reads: CASSLGAEENTGELFF. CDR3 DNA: TGTGCCAGCAGTTTAGGGGCGGAAGAGAACACCGGGGAGCTGTTTTTT.